What follows are 27 T cell receptor beta chains derived from one specimen sequenced in a study of blood T cell repertoires in COVID-19. Assay: immunoSEQ multiplex PCR; the TCRdb copy retains only in-frame clones and omits some. Found here are a few hundred thousand clones, around 88% of them singletons; the top ten hold approximately 15%. Sequencing was performed on PBMCs or T cells enriched from blood (not recorded which). These receptors all stem from a woman aged 50 to 65 with acute COVID-19.

V is TRBV5-1 and J is TRBJ2-7; 13 bases fit TRBD2. The trim removed 1 base at V and 6 bases at J, leaving 4 bases unmatched. CDR3 length: 15 amino acids. Per germline, CDR1 SGHRS and CDR2 YFSETQ. The CDR3 region has the DNA TGCGCCAGCAGCTTGACTAGCGGGAGGGCCAGCGAGCAGTACTTC. Amino acids: CASSLTSGRASEQYF.

In its sample, this clone was seen a few times. The CDR3 DNA is TGTGCCAGCAGTTCTCTAGGCGGGAGGGCGGGCGAGCAGTACTTC. This encodes CASSSLGGRAGEQYF. The chain combines TRBV27 with TRBJ2-7; TRBD2 matches 9 bases. Germline V gene sequence: CDR1 MNHEY, CDR2 SMNVEV (reference sequence). V trimming: 4 bases; J trimming: 6 bases; junction bases outside the gene matches: 10. The CDR3 covers 15 residues.

The rearrangement links TRBV29-1 to TRBJ1-1, with D perhaps TRBD1 (6 bases). Germline V gives CDR1 SQVTM, CDR2 ANQGSEA. There are 13 residues in the CDR3. V shed 5 bases and J shed 1 base, with 11 bases lying between them. The CDR3 spells CSVSGVPNTEAFF. In nucleotides, the CDR3 is TGCAGCGTTTCAGGGGTCCCGAACACTGAAGCTTTCTTT.

The chain couples TRBV3-1 (or the pseudogene TRBV3-2) to TRBJ1-3; D perhaps matches TRBD1 (6 bases). Trimming removed 6 bases at V and 2 bases at J, with 14 bases between. The germline V gene has CDR1 LGHDT and CDR2 YNNKEL (reference sequence). This CDR3 has 15 residues. The CDR3 region has the DNA TGTGCCAGCAGTCCACAGGGAAAGGCTGGAAACACCATATATTTT. As protein: CASSPQGKAGNTIYF.

The rearrangement uses TRBV4-1 and TRBJ2-1; D perhaps matches TRBD2 (5 bases). The germline V gene has CDR1 MGHRA and CDR2 YSYEKL. The V gene lost 3 bases and the J gene lost 7 bases, with 13 bases spanning the gap. The CDR3 totals 14 residues. The CDR3 sequence is CASSQRTSWNEQFF. CDR3 nucleotides: TGCGCCAGCAGCCAGAGGACTTCCTGGAATGAGCAGTTCTTC.

This rearrangement joins TRBV3-1 (or the pseudogene TRBV3-2) to TRBJ2-5, with 7 bases identical to TRBD2. The trim removed 8 bases at V and 2 bases at J, leaving 5 bases unmatched. The length of the CDR3 is 13 residues. Looked up from germline, CDR1 is LGHDT and CDR2 is YNNKEL (reference sequence). In nucleotides, the CDR3 is TGTGCCAGCGAGGCGGGAGTGCAAGAGACCCAGTACTTC. It codes for CASEAGVQETQYF.

This chain links TRBV4-1 with TRBJ2-7; 9 nucleotides match TRBD2. The CDR3 has 16 amino acids. J was trimmed by 3 bases and V by 0 bases; bases with no gene match: 6. Germline V gives CDR1 MGHRA, CDR2 YSYEKL. CDR3 DNA sequence: TGCGCCAGCAGCCAAGAACCCACTAGCGGGCTCTACGAGCAGTACTTC. This sequence encodes CASSQEPTSGLYEQYF.

J is TRBJ2-2 and V is TRBV27; 8 bases map to TRBD2. Germline trimming cut 5 bases from V and 3 bases from J; bases unmatched to any gene: 5. This CDR3 is built from 15 residues. Per germline, CDR1 MNHEY and CDR2 SMNVEV (reference sequence). The CDR3 reads CASSSGRVHTGELFF. Written as DNA, the CDR3 is TGTGCCAGCAGTAGCGGGAGAGTGCACACCGGGGAGCTGTTTTTT.

V gene TRBV2 combines with J gene TRBJ2-1; D unclear. Trimming left V 5 bases short and J 0 bases short, with 8 bases between. The CDR3 has 14 amino acids. Germline CDR1 is SNHLY and CDR2 is FYNNEI. The CDR3 DNA follows: TGTGCCAGCAGTTCGAGTCGCTCCTACAATGAGCAGTTCTTC. Translating gives CASSSSRSYNEQFF.

The gene calls are TRBV30 and TRBJ2-3; D gene uncertain. V dropped 4 bases and J dropped 0 bases, with 5 bases sitting between them. The length of the CDR3 is 12 residues. The germline V gene encodes CDR1 GTSNPN and CDR2 SVGIG (reference sequence). The CDR3 DNA sequence: TGTGCCTGGACTGGCAGCACAGATACGCAGTATTTT. It specifies CAWTGSTDTQYF. The whole variable domain, remainder taken from reference TRBV30 and TRBJ2-3, is SQTIHQWPATLVQPVGSPLSLECTVEGTSNPNLYWYRQAAGRGLQLLFYSVGIGQISSEVPQNLSASRPQDRQFILSSKKLLLSDSGFYLCAWTGSTDTQYFGPGTRLTVL.

The chain carries TRBV12-3 or TRBV12-4 and TRBJ2-3; D not resolved. Trimming removed 1 base at V and 7 bases at J, with 6 bases between. The CDR3 is made up of 12 amino acids. CDR3: CASSLDSHTQYF. CDR3 bases: TGTGCCAGCAGTTTAGACTCTCATACGCAGTATTTT.

V gene TRBV28 combines with J gene TRBJ2-7, with a tentative D call TRBD2 (5 bases). Germline V CDR1 and CDR2: MDHEN, SYDVKM. The CDR3 spans 13 residues. V lost 11 bases to trimming and J lost 2 bases, with 16 bases between them. DNA for the CDR3: TGTGCCCTTCGGGATTACAAGACCTACGAGCAGTACTTC. This encodes CALRDYKTYEQYF.

The J gene is TRBJ1-5, the V gene TRBV5-6; no definite D call. The germline V and J ends were trimmed by 3 bases and 5 bases, with 9 bases remaining between them. The CDR3 is made up of 13 amino acids. The germline V gene encodes CDR1 SGHDT and CDR2 YYEEEE. The CDR3 DNA reads as TGTGCCAGCAGCTACGCGGGTGATCAGCCCCAGCATTTT. Amino acid sequence: CASSYAGDQPQHF.

The chain joins TRBV7-8 to TRBJ2-1, with 9 positions matching TRBD1. Germline trimming cut 6 bases from V and 7 bases from J; bases unmatched to any gene: 10. The germline V gene has CDR1 SGHVS and CDR2 FQNEAQ. The CDR3 covers 15 residues. Here the CDR3 DNA reads TGTGCCAGCAGTACATCCGGACAGGGGTTAAATGAGCAGTTCTTC. Translation gives CASSTSGQGLNEQFF.

The genes are TRBV4-2 and TRBJ2-7; D is possibly TRBD2 (5 bases). This CDR3 contains 13 residues. The germline gives CDR1 LGHNA, CDR2 YNFKEQ. The ends were cut back, 4 bases at V and 3 bases at J, with 10 bases in the middle. Here the CDR3 reads CASSPGAGYEQYF. The DNA of the CDR3 is TGTGCCAGCAGCCCAGGCGCGGGCTACGAGCAGTACTTC.

The chain uses TRBV3-1 (or the pseudogene TRBV3-2) and TRBJ2-7, with 7 bases matching TRBD2. Per germline, CDR1 LGHDT and CDR2 YNNKEL (reference sequence). The V and J ends lost 3 bases and 4 bases, in that order; junction bases with no gene match: 6. The CDR3 length is 14 residues. The CDR3 is CASSHPTSPYEQYF. CDR3 nucleotide sequence: TGTGCCAGCAGCCATCCGACTAGCCCGTACGAGCAGTACTTC.

The rearrangement links TRBV29-1 to TRBJ2-1, with D uncertain. The V gene's germline CDR1 is SQVTM and CDR2 ANQGSEA. There are 14 residues in the CDR3. The germline V and J ends were trimmed by 2 bases and 0 bases, with 8 bases remaining between them. The CDR3 is CSVETESSYNEQFF. The DNA of the CDR3 is TGCAGCGTTGAAACAGAGAGCTCCTACAATGAGCAGTTCTTC.

A note on this clone: The sample contains more than one DNA sequence encoding this CDR3. The J gene is TRBJ1-2, the V gene TRBV28; 9 nucleotides agree with TRBD1. Germline CDR1 is MDHEN and CDR2 is SYDVKM. The V gene end was trimmed by 6 bases and the J gene end by 2 bases; junction bases not matched to a gene: 7. The CDR3 covers 15 residues. CDR3 sequence: CASSPPGQGNYGYTF. The CDR3 nucleotides are TGTGCCAGCAGCCCCCCGGGACAGGGAAACTATGGCTACACCTTC.

CDR3 loop: CASSPLIGETEAFF. Written as DNA, the CDR3 is TGCGCCAGCAGCCCCCTGATCGGAGAGACTGAAGCTTTCTTT. The chain carries TRBV5-1 and TRBJ1-1; D gene uncertain. This CDR3 contains 14 residues. In germline, CDR1 is SGHRS, CDR2 YFSETQ. V lost 4 bases, J lost 5 bases, and 15 bases lay in between.

V usage is TRBV6-2 or TRBV6-3 and J usage is TRBJ1-1; D is possibly TRBD1 (6 bases). CDR1 and CDR2 (germline): MNHEY, SVGEGT. This CDR3 has 15 amino acids. V shed 2 bases and J shed 4 bases, with 14 bases lying between them. The CDR3 reads CASSYPRGRGTEAFF. As DNA, the CDR3 is TGTGCCAGCAGTTACCCCAGGGGACGAGGCACTGAAGCTTTCTTT.

The genes are TRBV6-2 or TRBV6-3 and TRBJ1-5; D uncertain. The CDR3 length is 15 residues. The ends were cut back, 3 bases at V and 3 bases at J, with 12 bases in the middle. Germline V lookup: CDR1 MNHEY, CDR2 SVGEGT. The CDR3 bases are TGTGCCAGCAGTTATTCCGTCCGTAACAATCAGCCCCAGCATTTT. This gives the protein CASSYSVRNNQPQHF.

This clone was counted a single time. The chain is built from TRBV5-8 and TRBJ1-2, with no clear D. The V gene lost 4 bases and the J gene lost 1 base, with 14 bases spanning the gap. Germline V gives CDR1 SGHTS, CDR2 YDEGEE. This CDR3 comprises 15 residues. The DNA for the CDR3 is TGTGCCAGCAGCGTTACAGACAATCTTAACTATGGCTACACCTTC. It codes for CASSVTDNLNYGYTF.

The CDR3 coding sequence is TGCGCCAGCAGCCAAGGACAGGGGGGCGTCAAAAACATTCAGTACTTC. Amino acid sequence: CASSQGQGGVKNIQYF. The gene calls are TRBV4-3 and TRBJ2-4; 9 bases are a match to TRBD1. Trimming at V came to 1 base and at J to 3 bases, leaving 4 bases not matched to a gene. The CDR3 runs to 16 residues. Germline loops: CDR1 LGHNA, CDR2 YSLEER.

This chain links TRBV28 with TRBJ1-1; 11 nucleotides align to TRBD1. The CDR3 has 15 residues. Germline V gives CDR1 MDHEN, CDR2 SYDVKM. V dropped 5 bases and J dropped 10; count of bases not matched to a gene: 12. CDR3 coding DNA: TGTGCCAGCAGTCCCCCGGGACAGGGGGGCCGGCGAGCTTTCTTT. Translation gives CASSPPGQGGRRAFF.

The gene calls are TRBV7-6 and TRBJ2-3, with 9 bases fitting TRBD1. V gave up 1 base and J gave up 4 bases; unmatched junction bases: 6. The CDR3 runs to 16 residues. CDR1 and CDR2 from the germline V gene are SGHVS and FNYEAQ. The CDR3 reads CASSLGQGVNADTQYF. The CDR3 DNA is TGTGCCAGCAGCTTAGGACAGGGGGTGAATGCAGATACGCAGTATTTT.

The CDR3: CASSQLSGRGFTDTQYF. CDR3 DNA: TGTGCCAGCAGCCAACTCAGCGGGAGGGGCTTCACAGATACGCAGTATTTT. This chain joins TRBV3-1 (or the pseudogene TRBV3-2) and TRBJ2-3, with 10 nucleotides matching TRBD2. V lost 2 bases, J lost 2 bases, and 7 bases stayed unmatched. CDR3 size: 17 residues. Germline loops: CDR1 LGHDT, CDR2 YNNKEL (reference sequence).

V gene TRBV25-1 combines with J gene TRBJ2-7; D call uncertain. CDR1 is MGHDK, CDR2 SYGVNS, per germline. The CDR3 loop spans 14 amino acids. The V end lost 0 bases, the J end lost 3 bases, and 9 bases lay between the germline ends. The CDR3 nucleotides read TGTGCCAGCAGTGAATATTTGGGCTACTACGAGCAGTACTTC. Translated, it gives CASSEYLGYYEQYF.